The 7 T cell receptor beta chains reported below all come from one sample, sequenced in a study of identical twins. TCRdb analysed the 5' RACE reads with MiXCR anew, one entry per CDR3 protein. The sample records 1.5 million to 2 million distinct CDR3 sequences, about 30% being singletons. Input material: cord blood. These receptors all come from a newborn girl in good health.

This clonotype was seen at least ten times. The rearrangement joins TRBV12-3 or TRBV12-4 to TRBJ2-7; 7 positions match TRBD1. The junction had 2 bases not matched to a gene; V was cut back by 6 bases and J by 3 bases. The CDR3 totals 12 residues. CDR3: CASRYRGYEQYF. CDR3 nucleotide sequence: TGTGCCAGCAGATACAGGGGCTACGAGCAGTACTTC.

This sequence joins TRBV15 and TRBJ1-2; no firm D call. V was shortened by 0 bases and J by 4 bases, with 6 bases between the two germline ends. Per the germline V gene, CDR1 is LNHNV and CDR2 is YYDKDF (reference sequence). CDR3 length equals 13 residues. The CDR3 DNA follows: TGTGCCACCAGCAGAGAAGTAGGCTATGGCTACACCTTC. It yields the protein CATSREVGYGYTF.

Written as DNA, the CDR3 is TGTGCCAGCAGTTCACAGGGGGCAAGGCAGCCCCAGCATTTT. This codes for CASSSQGARQPQHF. This chain links TRBV12-3 or TRBV12-4 with TRBJ1-5; 9 bases map to TRBD1. V shed 4 bases and J 7 bases; nucleotides not matched to a gene: 5. CDR3 length: 14 residues.

The gene calls are TRBV20-1 and TRBJ2-1, with 10 bases fitting TRBD1. The J call is uncertain, as TRBJ2-7 better fits the DNA end. The CDR3 length is 16 residues. Germline assignment: CDR1 DFQATT and CDR2 SNEGSKA (reference sequence). The CDR3 DNA reads as TGCAGTGCTAGAGATACTGGGGACAGGGGCTACAATGAGCAGTACTTC. It codes for CSARDTGDRGYNEQYF.

On this clonotype itself: One end of the junction varies from germline; a read error may be responsible. The chain recombines TRBV7-2 with TRBJ2-3, with 8 bases fitting TRBD2. Germline-derived CDR1 and CDR2 are SGHTA and FQGNSA. The CDR3 has 15 residues. CDR3 sequence (DNA): TGTGCCGGCAGCTACCGTGGACTAGCAGCAGATACGCAGTATTTT. Encoded protein: CAGSYRGLAADTQYF. Using reference TRBV7-2 and TRBJ2-3 for the parts outside the CDR3, the full variable domain is GAGVSQSPSNKVTEKGKDVELRCDPISGHTALYWYRQSLGQGLEFLIYFQGNSAPDKSGLPSDRFSAERTGGSVSTLTIQRTQQEDSAVYLCAGSYRGLAADTQYFGPGTRLTVL.

The rearrangement uses TRBV19 and TRBJ2-7; 10 bases agree with TRBD2. V was clipped by 5 bases and J by 4 bases; unmatched bases: 11. CDR1 and CDR2 (germline): LNHDA, SQIVND (reference sequence). The CDR3 sequence is 16 residues long. CDR3 nucleotide sequence: TGTGCCAGTAGTTCCAACAGGGGACTAGCGATGTACGAGCAGTACTTC. As protein: CASSSNRGLAMYEQYF.

V and J are TRBV9 and TRBJ2-5; D gene unclear. Germline V CDR1 and CDR2: SGDLS, YYNGEE. This CDR3 region has 14 residues. V gave up 1 base and J gave up 2 bases, with 9 bases separating them. CDR3 sequence reads: CASSVLPSQETQYF. CDR3 in DNA: TGTGCCAGCAGCGTACTTCCCAGTCAAGAGACCCAGTACTTC.